This record looks at one T cell receptor beta chain sequence and its context. Antigen specificity is unknown. This specimen belongs to a study of cytomegalovirus exposure and HLA in healthy donors. Study-wide background: A later analysis reported the same platform for the 95 to 150 validation repertoires and the 500 to 750 first-cohort repertoires.

TCRdb keeps only in-frame clones here, not all; method: immunoSEQ multiplex PCR. The table includes 150,000 or so clones, around 85% detected once. Findings and caveats of the study: Across donors, most TCRs were seen rarely, yet some public ones were widespread. Three chains linked to CMV were shown in vitro to be specific for CMV antigens.

Germline values: CDR1 MNHEY, CDR2 SVGAGI. The V segment lost 0 bases and the J segment 4 bases; nucleotides outside the gene matches: 2. This CDR3 is built from 14 residues. This sequence was found in a man aged 25-40 years in good health and CMV-seropositive. Sequenced: PBMCs. The chain combines TRBV6-5 with TRBJ1-2, with 7 bases matching TRBD1. The chain's CDR3 is CASSYSGQPYGYTF. The CDR3 DNA is TGTGCCAGCAGTTACTCGGGACAGCCCTATGGCTACACCTTC.